The clone carrying this T cell receptor (beta chain) was seen more than once but under ten times. The CDR3 covers 15 residues. The germline gives CDR1 SGHVS, CDR2 FQNEAQ. Germline trimming cut 3 bases from V and 8 bases from J; bases unmatched to any gene: 9. The record originates from a study of blood T cells in healthy people across ages. Each of the donors had ten milliliters of peripheral blood drawn into EDTA-treated Vacutainer tubes. Sample-barcoded 5' priming and a J-beta primer mix drove a second PCR of roughly 7 to 11 cycles. TCRdb reprocessed the 5' RACE reads with MiXCR, giving one entry per CDR3 protein. The repertoire includes 780,000 or so distinct CDR3 sequences, roughly 50% of them detected once, and around 24% sits in the top ten.

The sequence came from a man aged 35 to 55 in good health. The sequenced sample consisted of blood. The V call is TRBV7-8, the J call TRBJ2-1, with 8 bases lining up with TRBD2. CDR3 nucleotide sequence: TGTGCCAGCAGCTTCCAGCGGGAGAGGATCGATGAGCAGTTCTTC. Protein product: CASSFQRERIDEQFF.